Below are 20 T cell receptor beta chains sequenced from a single sample in a study of CD8 T cells in ankylosing spondylitis. TCRdb re-called the 5' RACE reads through MiXCR, storing one row per CDR3 protein. The sample contains about 200,000 distinct CDR3 sequences, about a quarter of which appear only once. The sequencing input was blood, either unsorted or a sorted T cell fraction (not recorded which). The source of these receptors is a male donor with ankylosing spondylitis or in good health (not recorded which).

There are a few counts of this clonotype. The chain has TRBV19 and TRBJ2-6; tentatively, D is TRBD1 (6 bases). Trimming removed 9 bases from V and 0 bases from J, with 18 bases in between. In germline, CDR1 is LNHDA, CDR2 SQIVND (reference sequence). The CDR3 has 17 residues. The CDR3 region has the DNA TGTGCCAGCCACACGACAGGTGTCCCCTCTGGGGCCAACGTCCTGACTTTC. It is translated as CASHTTGVPSGANVLTF.

J is TRBJ2-1 and V is TRBV20-1; D is unclear. The CDR3 sequence is 16 residues long. Per the germline V gene, CDR1 is DFQATT and CDR2 is SNEGSKA (reference sequence). V gave up 0 bases and J gave up 6 bases, with 18 bases separating them. The CDR3 sequence: CSARELGRNSVNEQFF. Written as DNA, the CDR3 is TGCAGTGCTAGAGAGTTAGGAAGAAATTCGGTCAATGAGCAGTTCTTC.

There are many counts of this clonotype. At one of its ends the junction is not consistent with the germline gene, which may arise from a read error. This chain links TRBV7-7 with TRBJ2-5; D unresolved. Germline V CDR1 and CDR2: SSHAT, FNYEAQ (reference sequence). The CDR3 is 14 residues long. CDR3 residues: CASSQVATQETQYF. The CDR3, as DNA: TGTGCTAGCAGCCAAGTAGCAACCCAAGAGACCCAGTACTTC.

This clonotype was observed many times. The chain links TRBV29-1 to TRBJ2-3; D unresolved. Germline CDR1 SQVTM, CDR2 ANQGSEA. This CDR3 spans 14 amino acids. Trimming shortened V by 5 bases and J by 1 base, and 13 bases separated the two germline ends. The CDR3 sequence: CSVQVTPGTDTQYF. For the CDR3, the DNA is TGCAGCGTTCAGGTCACCCCTGGCACAGATACGCAGTATTTT.

The chain has TRBV6-1 and TRBJ1-1; D is possibly TRBD1 (5 bases). CDR1 is MNHNS and CDR2 is SASEGT in the germline V gene. V dropped 1 base and J dropped 11 bases, with 11 bases sitting between them. The CDR3 sequence is 12 residues long. Here the CDR3 DNA reads TGTGCCAGCAGTGAAGGCGGACATGGGGCTTTCTTT. It yields the protein CASSEGGHGAFF.

In this sample, this clonotype turned up a few times. The CDR3 region is CASSLVEPVNTEAFF. The CDR3 nucleotides read TGCGCCAGCAGCTTGGTGGAGCCTGTGAACACTGAAGCTTTCTTT. The gene calls are TRBV5-1 and TRBJ1-1; D unclear. This CDR3 spans 15 amino acids. Trimming pared 0 bases from V and 0 bases from J, leaving 9 bases between. The V gene's germline CDR1 is SGHRS and CDR2 YFSETQ.

This clonotype was counted only a few times. The chain joins TRBV5-1 to TRBJ1-1, with D unclear. The germline CDR1 and CDR2 sequences are SGHRS and YFSETQ. V lost 0 bases, J lost 5 bases, and 14 bases lay in between. This CDR3 has 15 amino acids. CDR3 coding DNA: TGCGCCAGCAGCTTGGGTCTCGGGGAGGGAACTGAAGCTTTCTTT. It specifies CASSLGLGEGTEAFF.

This clonotype was counted only a few times. The chain joins TRBV6-1 to TRBJ1-1; a possible D gene is TRBD1 (5 bases). CDR3 length: 13 amino acids. CDR1 is MNHNS and CDR2 is SASEGT in the germline V gene. DNA of the CDR3: TGTGCTTCCTCCGCCCCGGGGGACACTGAAGCTTTCTTT. It is translated as CASSAPGDTEAFF.

The chain carries TRBV10-3 and TRBJ2-6; D possibly uses TRBD1 or TRBD2 (5 bases each). The CDR3 length is 18 residues. Germline CDR1 is ENHRY and CDR2 is SYGVKD. V lost 11 bases, J lost 0 bases, and 23 bases lay in between. In DNA, the CDR3 is TGTGCCTCTGTTAGGGACCTCGTCTTACTCTCTGGGGCCAACGTCCTGACTTTC. Amino acids: CASVRDLVLLSGANVLTF.

The chain has TRBV5-1 and TRBJ1-2, with D possibly matching TRBD1 (5 bases). The CDR3 consists of 14 residues. Germline V CDR1 and CDR2: SGHRS, YFSETQ. V dropped 0 bases and J dropped 4 bases, with 10 bases sitting between them. CDR3 sequence (DNA): TGCGCCAGCAGCTTGGGACAGAACCGCTATGGCTACACCTTC. Protein product: CASSLGQNRYGYTF.

This clonotype was observed a few times. The chain combines TRBV5-5 with TRBJ2-1, with D possibly matching TRBD1 (5 bases). The CDR3 has 15 amino acids. Germline assignment: CDR1 SGHKS and CDR2 YYEKEE (reference sequence). The germline V and J ends were trimmed by 0 bases and 9 bases, with 16 bases remaining between them. The CDR3 loop reads CASSLGDSLRSEQFF. In DNA form, the CDR3 reads TGTGCCAGCAGCTTGGGCGACAGCCTTAGGAGTGAGCAGTTCTTC.

The table lists this clonotype with a few counts. The gene calls are TRBV20-1 and TRBJ2-1; D uncertain. Germline CDR1 is DFQATT and CDR2 is SNEGSKA (reference sequence). The CDR3 is made up of 12 amino acids. V lost 1 base and J 5 bases, leaving 6 bases between the germline ends. CDR3 in amino acids: CSARVLDNEQFF. The CDR3 DNA reads as TGCAGTGCTAGAGTTCTTGACAATGAGCAGTTCTTC.

The V gene is TRBV9, the J gene TRBJ2-7; the match to TRBD2 covers 7 bases. The CDR3 has 14 amino acids. Trimming removed 0 bases from V and 6 bases from J; junction bases left unmatched: 6. Germline V gene lookup returns CDR1 SGDLS and CDR2 YYNGEE. CDR3 nucleotides: TGTGCCAGCAGCGTAGCAGCGGGACTGGGCGAGCAGTACTTC. It specifies CASSVAAGLGEQYF.

V usage is TRBV7-2 and J usage is TRBJ2-7, with 8 bases that match TRBD1. Germline assignment: CDR1 SGHTA and CDR2 FQGNSA. Trimming cost V 5 bases and J 2 bases; bases outside gene matches: 8. The CDR3 extends over 15 amino acids. The DNA for the CDR3 is TGTGCCAGCAGCCCAAGGACAGGGATAACCTACGAGCAGTACTTC. As protein: CASSPRTGITYEQYF.

The rearrangement joins TRBV24-1 to TRBJ2-1, with a weak D call TRBD1 (5 bases). The V end lost 1 base, the J end lost 12 bases, and 9 bases lay between the germline ends. Germline CDR1 and CDR2: KGHDR and SFDVKD. The CDR3 runs to 12 residues. The CDR3, as DNA: TGTGCCACCAGTGATTTTAGGGGTGGGCAGTTCTTC. This translates into CATSDFRGGQFF.

This clonotype was recorded a few times. V is TRBV10-3 and J is TRBJ2-2; D is possibly TRBD2 (6 bases). The germline V and J ends were trimmed by 0 bases and 3 bases, with 11 bases remaining between them. The CDR3 spans 16 residues. Germline loops: CDR1 ENHRY, CDR2 SYGVKD. The CDR3 sequence is CAISESNQRDTGELFF. Written as DNA, the CDR3 is TGTGCCATCAGTGAGTCGAATCAGCGGGACACCGGGGAGCTGTTTTTT.

The rearrangement joins TRBV4-1 to TRBJ2-1, with D possibly matching TRBD1 (5 bases). The CDR3 has 15 amino acids. Germline CDR1 reads MGHRA; CDR2 reads YSYEKL. Trimming cost V 0 bases and J 6 bases, with 12 bases left between them. The CDR3 loop reads CASSQDGSGFNEQFF. In DNA, the CDR3 is TGCGCCAGCAGCCAAGATGGATCAGGGTTCAATGAGCAGTTCTTC.

This clonotype turned up a few times. This chain joins TRBV29-1 and TRBJ2-1, with unresolved D. CDR1 and CDR2 from the germline V gene are SQVTM and ANQGSEA. Trimming pared 4 bases from V and 5 bases from J, leaving 6 bases between. The CDR3 length is 11 residues. This CDR3 is CSVVGDNEQFF. CDR3 coding DNA: TGCAGCGTTGTAGGTGACAATGAGCAGTTCTTC.

This clonotype was seen many times. This chain joins TRBV25-1 and TRBJ1-6, with D hard to call. The germline V and J ends were trimmed by 7 bases and 6 bases, with 7 bases remaining between them. The CDR3 consists of 12 residues. The germline gives CDR1 MGHDK, CDR2 SYGVNS. CDR3 in amino acids: CASTAGNSPLHF. CDR3 DNA: TGTGCCAGCACTGCGGGTAATTCACCCCTCCACTTT.

The V call is TRBV3-1, the J call TRBJ1-6; weak D call: TRBD1 (5 bases). In germline, CDR1 is LGHDT, CDR2 YNNKEL (reference sequence). V lost 4 bases and J 4 bases, leaving 8 bases between the germline ends. CDR3 length equals 14 residues. CDR3 sequence reads: CASSLRQYNSPLHF. CDR3 bases: TGTGCCAGCAGCCTCCGACAGTATAATTCACCCCTCCACTTT.